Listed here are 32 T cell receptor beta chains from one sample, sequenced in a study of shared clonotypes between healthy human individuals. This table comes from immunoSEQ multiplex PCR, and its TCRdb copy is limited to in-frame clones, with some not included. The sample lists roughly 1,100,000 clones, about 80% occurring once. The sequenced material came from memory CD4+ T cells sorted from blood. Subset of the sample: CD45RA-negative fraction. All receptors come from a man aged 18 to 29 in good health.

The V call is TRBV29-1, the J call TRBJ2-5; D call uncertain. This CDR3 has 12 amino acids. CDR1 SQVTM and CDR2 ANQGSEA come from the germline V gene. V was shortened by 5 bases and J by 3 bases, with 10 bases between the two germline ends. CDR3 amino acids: CSVKRAEETQYF. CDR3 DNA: TGCAGCGTTAAAAGGGCAGAAGAGACCCAGTACTTC. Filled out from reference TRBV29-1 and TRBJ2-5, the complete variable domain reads SAVISQKPSRDICQRGTSLTIQCQVDSQVTMMFWYRQQPGQSLTLIATANQGSEATYESGFVIDKFPISRPNLTFSTLTVSNMSPEDSSIYLCSVKRAEETQYFGPGTRLLVL.

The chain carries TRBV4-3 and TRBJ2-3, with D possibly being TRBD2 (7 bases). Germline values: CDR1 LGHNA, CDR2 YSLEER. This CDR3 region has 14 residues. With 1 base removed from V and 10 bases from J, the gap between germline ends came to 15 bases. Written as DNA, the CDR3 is TGCGCCAGCAGCCAAGCAGGGGTGGGAGGGGCGCAGTATTTT. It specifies CASSQAGVGGAQYF.

The CDR3 spells CASSTRHLGTDTQYF. Here the CDR3 DNA reads TGTGCCAGCAGCACCCGACATTTAGGGACAGATACGCAGTATTTT. The chain uses TRBV13 and TRBJ2-3; D remains ambiguous. Trimming took 5 bases from V and 3 from J, leaving 15 bases between them. The germline gives CDR1 PRHDT, CDR2 FYEKMQ (reference sequence). The CDR3 is made up of 15 amino acids.

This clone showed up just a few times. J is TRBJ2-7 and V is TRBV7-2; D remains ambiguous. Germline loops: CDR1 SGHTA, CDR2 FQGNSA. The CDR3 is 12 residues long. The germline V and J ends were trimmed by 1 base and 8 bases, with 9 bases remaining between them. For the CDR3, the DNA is TGTGCCAGCAGCTTAGGGGGTCAGAAGCAGTACTTC. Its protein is CASSLGGQKQYF.

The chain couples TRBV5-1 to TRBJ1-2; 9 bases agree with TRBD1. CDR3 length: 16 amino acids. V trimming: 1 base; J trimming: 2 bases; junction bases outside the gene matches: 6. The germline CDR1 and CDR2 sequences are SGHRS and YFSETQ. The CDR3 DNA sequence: TGCGCCAGCAGCTTGTTTCCGGGACAGGGAAACTATGGCTACACCTTC. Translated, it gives CASSLFPGQGNYGYTF.

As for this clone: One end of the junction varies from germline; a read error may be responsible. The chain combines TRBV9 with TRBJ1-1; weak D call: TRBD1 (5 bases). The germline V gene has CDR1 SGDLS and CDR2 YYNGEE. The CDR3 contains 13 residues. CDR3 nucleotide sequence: TGTGCCAGCAGCGTAGGAGTTGGGACTGTAGCTTTCTTT. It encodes CASSVGVGTVAFF.

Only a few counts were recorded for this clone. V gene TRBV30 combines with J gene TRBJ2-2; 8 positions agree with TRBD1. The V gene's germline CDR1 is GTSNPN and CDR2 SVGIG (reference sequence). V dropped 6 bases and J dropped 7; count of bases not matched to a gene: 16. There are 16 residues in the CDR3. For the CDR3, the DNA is TGTGCCTGTCCCGGGACAGGTTCTGGGTGGAGCGGGGAGCTGTTTTTT. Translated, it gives CACPGTGSGWSGELFF.

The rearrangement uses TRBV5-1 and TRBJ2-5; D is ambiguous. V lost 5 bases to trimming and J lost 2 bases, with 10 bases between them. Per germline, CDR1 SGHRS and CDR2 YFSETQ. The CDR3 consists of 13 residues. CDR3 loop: CASSGVSQETQYF. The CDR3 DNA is TGCGCCAGCAGTGGGGTGTCACAAGAGACCCAGTACTTC.

The CDR3 here is CASAQLTGELFF. In DNA, the CDR3 is TGTGCCAGCGCGCAGCTCACCGGGGAGCTGTTTTTT. The J gene is TRBJ2-2, the V gene TRBV6-1; D gene uncertain. This CDR3 has 12 amino acids. V was clipped by 8 bases and J by 4 bases, with 8 bases between them. Germline V CDR1 and CDR2: MNHNS, SASEGT.

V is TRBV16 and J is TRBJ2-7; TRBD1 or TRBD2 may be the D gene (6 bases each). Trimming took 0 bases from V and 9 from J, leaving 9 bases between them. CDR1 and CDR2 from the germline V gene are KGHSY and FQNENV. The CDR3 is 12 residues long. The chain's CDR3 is CASSQSGGGQYF. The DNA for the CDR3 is TGTGCCAGCAGCCAATCTGGAGGGGGGCAGTACTTC.

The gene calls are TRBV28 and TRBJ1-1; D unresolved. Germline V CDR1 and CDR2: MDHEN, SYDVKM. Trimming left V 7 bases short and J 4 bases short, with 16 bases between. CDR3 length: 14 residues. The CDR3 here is CASTPAEFLTEAFF. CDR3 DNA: TGTGCCAGCACCCCCGCAGAGTTCCTCACTGAAGCTTTCTTT. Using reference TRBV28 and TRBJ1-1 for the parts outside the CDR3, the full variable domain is DVKVTQSSRYLVKRTGEKVFLECVQDMDHENMFWYRQDPGLGLRLIYFSYDVKMKEKGDIPEGYSVSREKKERFSLILESASTNQTSMYLCASTPAEFLTEAFFGQGTRLTVV.

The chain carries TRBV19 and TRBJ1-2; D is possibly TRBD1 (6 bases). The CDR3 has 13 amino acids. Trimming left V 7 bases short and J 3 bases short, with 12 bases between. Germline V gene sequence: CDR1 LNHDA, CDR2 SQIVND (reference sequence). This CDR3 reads CASTQDRDYGYTF. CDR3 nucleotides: TGTGCCAGTACTCAGGACAGAGACTATGGCTACACCTTC.

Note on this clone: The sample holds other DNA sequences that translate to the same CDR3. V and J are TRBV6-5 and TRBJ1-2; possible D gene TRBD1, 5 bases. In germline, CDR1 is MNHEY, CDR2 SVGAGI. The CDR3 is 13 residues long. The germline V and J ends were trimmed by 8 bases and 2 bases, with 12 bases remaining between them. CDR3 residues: CASSPTGNYGYTF. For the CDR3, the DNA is TGTGCCAGCTCCCCCACAGGAAACTATGGCTACACCTTC.

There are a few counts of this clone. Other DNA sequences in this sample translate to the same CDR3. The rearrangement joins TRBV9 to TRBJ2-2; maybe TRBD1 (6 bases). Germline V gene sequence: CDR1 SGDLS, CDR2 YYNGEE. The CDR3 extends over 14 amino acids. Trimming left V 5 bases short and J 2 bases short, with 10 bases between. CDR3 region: CASRGQTNTGELFF. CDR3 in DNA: TGTGCCAGCAGAGGACAGACAAACACCGGGGAGCTGTTTTTT.

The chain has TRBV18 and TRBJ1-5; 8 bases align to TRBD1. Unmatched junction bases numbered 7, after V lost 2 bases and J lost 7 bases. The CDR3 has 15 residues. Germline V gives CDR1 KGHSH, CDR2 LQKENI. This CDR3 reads CASSPASGGDQPQHF. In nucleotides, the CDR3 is TGTGCCAGCTCACCAGCGTCAGGGGGCGACCAGCCCCAGCATTTT. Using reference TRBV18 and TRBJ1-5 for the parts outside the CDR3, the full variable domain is NAGVMQNPRHLVRRRGQEARLRCSPMKGHSHVYWYRQLPEEGLKFMVYLQKENIIDESGMPKERFSAEFPKEGPSILRIQQVVRGDSAAYFCASSPASGGDQPQHFGDGTRLSIL.

The CDR3 is CASSSYVRDSYGYTF. CDR3 DNA: TGTGCCAGCAGTTCCTACGTCCGAGACAGCTATGGCTACACCTTC. V gene TRBV6-5 combines with J gene TRBJ1-2, with TRBD1 as a possible D gene (5 bases). CDR3 length: 15 amino acids. The germline CDR1 and CDR2 sequences are MNHEY and SVGAGI. Trimming took off 4 bases at V and 4 bases at J, with 16 bases between the two ends.

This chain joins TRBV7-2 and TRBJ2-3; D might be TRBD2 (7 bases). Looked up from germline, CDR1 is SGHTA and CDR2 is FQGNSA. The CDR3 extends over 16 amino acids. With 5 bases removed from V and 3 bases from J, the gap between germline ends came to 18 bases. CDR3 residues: CASSPRGAGPTDTQYF. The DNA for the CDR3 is TGTGCCAGCAGCCCCCGGGGGGCGGGCCCGACAGATACGCAGTATTTT.

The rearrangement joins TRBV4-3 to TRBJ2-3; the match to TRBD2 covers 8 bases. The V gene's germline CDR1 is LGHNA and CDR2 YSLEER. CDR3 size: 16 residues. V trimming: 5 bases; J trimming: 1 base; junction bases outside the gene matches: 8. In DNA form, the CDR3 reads TGCGCCAGCAGCTCCCCAGCGGGAGTTGGCACAGATACGCAGTATTTT. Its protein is CASSSPAGVGTDTQYF.

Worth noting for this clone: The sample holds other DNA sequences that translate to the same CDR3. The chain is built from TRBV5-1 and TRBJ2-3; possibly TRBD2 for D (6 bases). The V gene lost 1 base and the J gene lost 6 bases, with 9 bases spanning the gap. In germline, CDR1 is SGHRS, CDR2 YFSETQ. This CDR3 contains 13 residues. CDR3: CASSLSGRDTQYF. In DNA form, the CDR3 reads TGCGCCAGCAGCTTGTCAGGGAGGGATACGCAGTATTTT.

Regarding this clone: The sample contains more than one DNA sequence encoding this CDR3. The CDR3 spells CASSEVGGNSPLHF. The CDR3, as DNA: TGTGCCAGCAGTGAAGTCGGGGGAAATTCACCCCTCCACTTT. This rearrangement joins TRBV6-1 to TRBJ1-6; weak D call: TRBD1 (5 bases). The CDR3 runs to 14 residues. Germline loops: CDR1 MNHNS, CDR2 SASEGT. V lost 1 base, J lost 7 bases, and 8 bases lay in between.

CDR3 sequence reads: CASRLVRTGGNYGYTF. The DNA of the CDR3 is TGTGCAAGTCGCTTAGTTAGGACAGGGGGCAACTATGGCTACACCTTC. The V and J genes are TRBV12-2 and TRBJ1-2; the table's D call of TRBD1 was not tested on the DNA. TRBV12-2 is shown as a pseudogene. The CDR3 has 16 residues.

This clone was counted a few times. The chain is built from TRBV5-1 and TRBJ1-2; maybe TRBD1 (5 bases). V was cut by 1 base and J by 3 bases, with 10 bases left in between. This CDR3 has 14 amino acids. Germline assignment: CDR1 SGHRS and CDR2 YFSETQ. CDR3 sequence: CASSLFGDDYGYTF. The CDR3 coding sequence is TGCGCCAGCAGCTTGTTTGGGGACGACTATGGCTACACCTTC.

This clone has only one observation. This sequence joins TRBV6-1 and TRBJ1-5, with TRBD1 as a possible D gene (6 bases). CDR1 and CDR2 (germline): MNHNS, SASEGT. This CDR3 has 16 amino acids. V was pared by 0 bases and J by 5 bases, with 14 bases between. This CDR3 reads CASSEAGGGMDQPQHF. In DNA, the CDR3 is TGTGCCAGCAGTGAAGCGGGGGGGGGCATGGATCAGCCCCAGCATTTT.

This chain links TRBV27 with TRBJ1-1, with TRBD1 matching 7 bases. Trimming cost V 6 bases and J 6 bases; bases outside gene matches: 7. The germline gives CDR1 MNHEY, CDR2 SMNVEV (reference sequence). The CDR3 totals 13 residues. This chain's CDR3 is CASRTGMAAEAFF. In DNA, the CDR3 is TGTGCCAGCAGGACAGGGATGGCGGCTGAAGCTTTCTTT.

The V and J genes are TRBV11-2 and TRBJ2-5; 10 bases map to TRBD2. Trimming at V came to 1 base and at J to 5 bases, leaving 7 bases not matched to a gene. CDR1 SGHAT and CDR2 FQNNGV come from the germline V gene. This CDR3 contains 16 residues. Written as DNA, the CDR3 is TGTGCCAGCAGCTTAGCAACTAGCGGGAACCGGGAGACCCAGTACTTC. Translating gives CASSLATSGNRETQYF. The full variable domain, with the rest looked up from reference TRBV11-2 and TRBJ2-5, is EAGVAQSPRYKIIEKRQSVAFWCNPISGHATLYWYQQILGQGPKLLIQFQNNGVVDDSQLPKDRFSAERLKGVDSTLKIQPAKLEDSAVYLCASSLATSGNRETQYFGPGTRLLVL.

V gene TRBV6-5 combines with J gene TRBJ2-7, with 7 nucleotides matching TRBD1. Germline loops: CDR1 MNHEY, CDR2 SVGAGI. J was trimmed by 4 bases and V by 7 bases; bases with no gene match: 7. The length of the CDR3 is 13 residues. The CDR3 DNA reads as TGTGCCAGCACCTTAGGACAGGATTACGAGCAGTACTTC. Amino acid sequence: CASTLGQDYEQYF.

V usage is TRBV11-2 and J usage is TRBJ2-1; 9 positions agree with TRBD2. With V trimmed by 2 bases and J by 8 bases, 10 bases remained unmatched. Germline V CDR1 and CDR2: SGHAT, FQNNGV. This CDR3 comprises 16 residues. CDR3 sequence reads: CASSLLRGGRGDEQFF. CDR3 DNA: TGTGCCAGCAGCTTACTCAGGGGCGGGAGGGGCGATGAGCAGTTCTTC.

The CDR3, as DNA: TGTGCCAGCAGCTTGGGGACAAAGGCTTACAATGAGCAGTTCTTC. As protein: CASSLGTKAYNEQFF. This chain joins TRBV7-8 and TRBJ2-1; the D gene is possibly TRBD1 (6 bases). The germline V and J ends were trimmed by 3 bases and 4 bases, with 13 bases remaining between them. CDR3 length: 15 amino acids. Germline CDR1 is SGHVS and CDR2 is FQNEAQ.

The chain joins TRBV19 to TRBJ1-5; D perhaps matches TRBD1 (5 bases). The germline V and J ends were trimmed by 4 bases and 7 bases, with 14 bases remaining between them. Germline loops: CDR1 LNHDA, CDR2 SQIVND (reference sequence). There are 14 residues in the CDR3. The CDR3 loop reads CASSKAGWGQPQHF. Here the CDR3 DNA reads TGTGCCAGTAGTAAAGCGGGATGGGGCCAGCCCCAGCATTTT. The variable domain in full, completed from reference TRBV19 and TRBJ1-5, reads DGGITQSPKYLFRKEGQNVTLSCEQNLNHDAMYWYRQDPGQGLRLIYYSQIVNDFQKGDIAEGYSVSREKKESFPLTVTSAQKNPTAFYLCASSKAGWGQPQHFGDGTRLSIL.

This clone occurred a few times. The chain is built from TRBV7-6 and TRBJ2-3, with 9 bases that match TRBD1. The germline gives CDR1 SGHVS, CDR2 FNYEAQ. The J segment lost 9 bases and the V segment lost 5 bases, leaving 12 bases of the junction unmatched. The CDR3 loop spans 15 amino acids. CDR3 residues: CASSQRDRDHRTQYF. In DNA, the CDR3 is TGTGCCAGCAGCCAGCGGGACAGGGACCATAGAACGCAGTATTTT.

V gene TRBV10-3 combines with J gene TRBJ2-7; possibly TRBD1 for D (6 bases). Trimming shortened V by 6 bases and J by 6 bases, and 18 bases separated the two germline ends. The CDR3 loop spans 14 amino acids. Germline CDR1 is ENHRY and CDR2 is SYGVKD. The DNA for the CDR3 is TGTGCCATCAGAGAGGGGGTGAGAGCGTCCGAGCAGTACTTC. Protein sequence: CAIREGVRASEQYF.

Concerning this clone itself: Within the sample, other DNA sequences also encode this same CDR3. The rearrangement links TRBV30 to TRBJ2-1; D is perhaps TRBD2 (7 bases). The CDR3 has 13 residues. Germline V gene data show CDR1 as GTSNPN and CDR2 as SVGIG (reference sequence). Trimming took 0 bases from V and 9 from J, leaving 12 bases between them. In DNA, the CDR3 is TGTGCCTGGAGTGTATCGAGGGGGGGTGAGCAGTTCTTC. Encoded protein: CAWSVSRGGEQFF. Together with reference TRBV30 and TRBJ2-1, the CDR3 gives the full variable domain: SQTIHQWPATLVQPVGSPLSLECTVEGTSNPNLYWYRQAAGRGLQLLFYSVGIGQISSEVPQNLSASRPQDRQFILSSKKLLLSDSGFYLCAWSVSRGGEQFFGPGTRLTVL.